This T cell receptor (beta chain) was found in a study of blood T cells in healthy people across ages. Whole-study context: About one barcoded beta molecule was captured per two T cells (by template switching). Findings and caveats of the study: TCR beta diversity tracked closely with naive T cell percentage. Donor CMV status, an unknown factor, possibly confounded changes in expanded clonotypes.

Approximately 9.6 milliliters of peripheral blood were drawn from each donor into EDTA-treated tubes. CDR1 and CDR2 from the germline V gene are SGDLS and YYNGEE. This CDR3 has 14 amino acids. V trimming: 3 bases; J trimming: 4 bases; junction bases outside the gene matches: 3. This clonotype was counted only a few times. Its antigen is as yet unknown. Through a sample-barcoded 5' primer and a J-beta primer mix, a second PCR was run for about 6 to 11 cycles. One entry per CDR3 protein, called by TCRdb with MiXCR from the 5' RACE reads. The sample lists about 1.1 million distinct CDR3 sequences, around two fifths seen once, with around 14% in the top ten.

The source material was blood. This sequence joins TRBV9 and TRBJ1-4; 7 bases map to TRBD1. This TCR was recovered from a man younger than 35 in good health. CDR3 nucleotides: TGTGCCAGCAGCGCTGGGACAGATAATGAAAAACTGTTTTTT. Amino acid sequence: CASSAGTDNEKLFF.